This T cell receptor beta chain appears in the sequencing data of a study of T cells after yellow fever vaccination. Findings and caveats of the study: Abundant bulk-population clonotypes could contaminate the FACS-sorted repertoires. Boosting was followed by the reappearance of most primary-vaccination clones (approximately 97% CD4, 85% to 90% CD8).

Each CDR3 protein gets one entry after TCRdb re-called the 5' RACE reads with MiXCR. The table records 300,000 or so distinct CDR3 sequences, 3% to 4.5% of them present only once. This clonotype was observed at least ten times. The antigen is not known. Germline CDR1 and CDR2: SEHNR and FQNEAQ (reference sequence). This CDR3 is built from 12 residues. V was cut by 6 bases and J by 1 base, with 6 bases left in between. The chain recombines TRBV7-9 with TRBJ1-1; maybe TRBD1 (5 bases). This material consisted of PBMCs, taken 5 days after the yellow fever booster vaccination. The clonotype was recovered from a man aged 18-30 years who received the YFV17D yellow fever vaccine. CDR3 DNA: TGTGCCAGCAGTCAGGGGAACACTGAAGCTTTCTTT. Residues: CASSQGNTEAFF.